Listed here is a single T cell receptor beta chain. This sample's time point: patch test 3, about 24 weeks after DPC sensitization. The treatment: therapeutic diphenylcyclopropenone sensitization with weekly scalp DPC. The drawing of blood occurred before each patch test was applied. Trimming took off 5 bases at V and 4 bases at J, with 8 bases between the two ends. The CDR3 consists of 13 residues. The V gene's germline CDR1 is SGHTA and CDR2 FQGTGA. This sample was taken from a study of human T cells and chemical hapten exposure. Study at large: A roughly 2 cm by roughly 2 cm inner upper arm patch received 2% DPC for sensitization.

Each CDR3 protein gets one entry after TCRdb re-called the RACE reads with MiXCR. Of about 84,000 distinct CDR3 sequences listed, 10% to 11% are singletons. The material was whole blood, obtained in connection with sensitization to the hapten diphenylcyclopropenone (DPC). The chain couples TRBV7-3 to TRBJ2-2; D is undetermined. This clonotype originated in a woman aged 50 to 60 with alopecia areata. Some clones in this sample may be carry-over from other donors' samples. The chain's CDR3 is CASSPSGTGELFF. For the CDR3, the DNA is TGTGCCAGCAGCCCTAGTGGCACCGGGGAGCTGTTTTTT. The entire variable domain, with the rest obtained from reference TRBV7-3 and TRBJ2-2, is as follows: GAGVSQTPSNKVTEKGKYVELRCDPISGHTALYWYRQSLGQGPEFLIYFQGTGAADDSGLPNDRFFAVRPEGSVSTLKIQRTERGDSAVYLCASSPSGTGELFFGEGSRLTVL.